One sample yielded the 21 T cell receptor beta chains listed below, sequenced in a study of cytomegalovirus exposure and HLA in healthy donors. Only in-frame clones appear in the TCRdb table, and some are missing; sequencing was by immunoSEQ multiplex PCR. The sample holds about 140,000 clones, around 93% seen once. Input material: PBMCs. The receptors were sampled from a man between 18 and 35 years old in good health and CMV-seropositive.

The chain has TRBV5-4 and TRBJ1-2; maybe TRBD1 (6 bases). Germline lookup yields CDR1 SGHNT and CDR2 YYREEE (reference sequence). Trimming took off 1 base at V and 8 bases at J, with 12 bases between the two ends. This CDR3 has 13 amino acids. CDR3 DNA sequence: TGTGCCAGCAGCTTGATACAGGGTGGAGGCTACACCTTC. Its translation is CASSLIQGGGYTF.

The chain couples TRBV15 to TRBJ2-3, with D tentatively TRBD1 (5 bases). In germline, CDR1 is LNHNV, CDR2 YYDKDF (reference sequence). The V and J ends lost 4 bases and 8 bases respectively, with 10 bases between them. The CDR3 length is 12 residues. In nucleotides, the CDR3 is TGTGCCACCAGCACCTTGCAGGGTACGCAGTATTTT. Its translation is CATSTLQGTQYF.

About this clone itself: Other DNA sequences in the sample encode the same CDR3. DNA for the CDR3: TGTGCCAGCAGTGAAGGTTCACTCTCCTACGAGCAGTACTTC. Translation: CASSEGSLSYEQYF. This chain uses TRBV2 with TRBJ2-7; no firm D call. Germline assignment: CDR1 SNHLY and CDR2 FYNNEI. Trimming removed 1 base at V and 0 bases at J, with 7 bases between. The CDR3 is 14 residues long. The whole variable domain, remainder taken from reference TRBV2 and TRBJ2-7, is EPEVTQTPSHQVTQMGQEVILRCVPISNHLYFYWYRQILGQKVEFLVSFYNNEISEKSEIFDDQFSVERPDGSNFTLKIRSTKLEDSAMYFCASSEGSLSYEQYFGPGTRLTVT.

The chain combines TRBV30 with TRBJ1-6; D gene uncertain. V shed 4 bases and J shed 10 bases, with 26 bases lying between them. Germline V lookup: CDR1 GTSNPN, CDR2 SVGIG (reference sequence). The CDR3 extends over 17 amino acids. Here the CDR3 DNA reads TGTGCCTGGAACCTTATCGAGAGCGGTCTAAATCGGTCACCCCTCCACTTT. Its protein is CAWNLIESGLNRSPLHF.

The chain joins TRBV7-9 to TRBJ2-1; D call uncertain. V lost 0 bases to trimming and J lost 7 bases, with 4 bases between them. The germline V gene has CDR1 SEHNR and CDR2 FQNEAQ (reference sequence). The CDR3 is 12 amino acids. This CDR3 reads CASSLAENEQFF. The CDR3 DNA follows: TGTGCCAGCAGCTTAGCAGAGAATGAGCAGTTCTTC.

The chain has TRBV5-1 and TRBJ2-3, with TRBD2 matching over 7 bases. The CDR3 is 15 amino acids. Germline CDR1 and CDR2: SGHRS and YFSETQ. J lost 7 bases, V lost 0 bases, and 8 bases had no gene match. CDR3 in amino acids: CASSLAAGDPNTQYF. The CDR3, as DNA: TGCGCCAGCAGCTTGGCTGCGGGAGACCCCAATACGCAGTATTTT.

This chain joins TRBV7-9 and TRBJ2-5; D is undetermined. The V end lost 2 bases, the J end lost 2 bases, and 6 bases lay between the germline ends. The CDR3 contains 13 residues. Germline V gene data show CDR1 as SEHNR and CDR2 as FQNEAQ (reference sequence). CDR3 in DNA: TGTGCCAGCAGCTTATCGGGTCAAGAGACCCAGTACTTC. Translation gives CASSLSGQETQYF. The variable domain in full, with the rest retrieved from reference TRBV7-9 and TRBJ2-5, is DTGVSQNPRHKITKRGQNVTFRCDPISEHNRLYWYRQTLGQGPEFLTYFQNEAQLEKSRLLSDRFSAERPKGSFSTLEIQRTEQGDSAMYLCASSLSGQETQYFGPGTRLLVL.

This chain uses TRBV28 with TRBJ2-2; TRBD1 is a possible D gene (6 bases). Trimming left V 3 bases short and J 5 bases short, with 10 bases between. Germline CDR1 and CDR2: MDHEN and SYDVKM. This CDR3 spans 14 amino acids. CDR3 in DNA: TGTGCCAGCAGTTTGGTGGGGACAACCGGGGAGCTGTTTTTT. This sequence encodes CASSLVGTTGELFF.

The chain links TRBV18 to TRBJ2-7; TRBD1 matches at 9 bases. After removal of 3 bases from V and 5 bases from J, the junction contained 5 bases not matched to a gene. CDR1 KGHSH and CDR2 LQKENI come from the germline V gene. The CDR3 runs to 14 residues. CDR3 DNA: TGTGCCAGCTCACCCGGGACAGGGTCCCACGAGCAGTACTTC. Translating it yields CASSPGTGSHEQYF.

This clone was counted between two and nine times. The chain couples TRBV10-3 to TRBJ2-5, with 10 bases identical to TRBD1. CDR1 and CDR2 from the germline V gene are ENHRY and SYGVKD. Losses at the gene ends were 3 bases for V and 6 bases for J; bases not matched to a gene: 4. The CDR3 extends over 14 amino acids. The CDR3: CAISDGDRGQTQYF. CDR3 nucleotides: TGTGCCATCAGTGATGGGGACAGGGGTCAGACCCAGTACTTC.

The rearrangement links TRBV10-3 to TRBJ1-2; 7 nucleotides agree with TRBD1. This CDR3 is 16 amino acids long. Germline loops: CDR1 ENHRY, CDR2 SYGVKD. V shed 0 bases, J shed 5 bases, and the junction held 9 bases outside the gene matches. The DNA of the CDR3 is TGTGCCATCAGTGAGTCTGTTTCAGGGGGGAAATATGGCTACACCTTC. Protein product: CAISESVSGGKYGYTF.

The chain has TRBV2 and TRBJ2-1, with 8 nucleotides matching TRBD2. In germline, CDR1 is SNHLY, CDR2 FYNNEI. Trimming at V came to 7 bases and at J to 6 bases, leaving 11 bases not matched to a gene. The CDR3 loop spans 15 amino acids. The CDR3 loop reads CASKVDFAGGNEQFF. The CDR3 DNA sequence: TGTGCCAGCAAAGTCGACTTCGCGGGAGGCAATGAGCAGTTCTTC.

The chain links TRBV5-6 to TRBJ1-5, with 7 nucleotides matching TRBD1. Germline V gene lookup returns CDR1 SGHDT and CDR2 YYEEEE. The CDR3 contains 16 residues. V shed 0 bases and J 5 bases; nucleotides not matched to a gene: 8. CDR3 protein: CASSLVKGAAYQPQHF. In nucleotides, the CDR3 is TGTGCCAGCAGCTTGGTAAAGGGGGCTGCTTATCAGCCCCAGCATTTT.

The CDR3 nucleotides read TGTGCCAGCAGCCGGAGCGAGAATCAGCCCCAGCATTTT. This gives the protein CASSRSENQPQHF. The chain joins TRBV7-9 to TRBJ1-5; no clear D. CDR3 length equals 13 residues. Trimming left V 5 bases short and J 4 bases short, with 9 bases between. Looked up from germline, CDR1 is SEHNR and CDR2 is FQNEAQ (reference sequence).

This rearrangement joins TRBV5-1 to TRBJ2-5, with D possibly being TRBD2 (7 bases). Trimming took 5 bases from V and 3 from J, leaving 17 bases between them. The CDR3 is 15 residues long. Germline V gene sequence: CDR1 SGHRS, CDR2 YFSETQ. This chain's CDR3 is CASSHLRGGEETQYF. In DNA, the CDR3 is TGCGCCAGCAGTCACCTCAGGGGAGGGGAAGAGACCCAGTACTTC.

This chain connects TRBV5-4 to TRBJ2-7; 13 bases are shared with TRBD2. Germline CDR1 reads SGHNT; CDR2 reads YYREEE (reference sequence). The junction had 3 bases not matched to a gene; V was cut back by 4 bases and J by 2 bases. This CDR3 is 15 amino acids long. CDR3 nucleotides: TGTGCCAGCAGCCGCACTAGCGGGAGGGCCTACGAGCAGTACTTC. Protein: CASSRTSGRAYEQYF.

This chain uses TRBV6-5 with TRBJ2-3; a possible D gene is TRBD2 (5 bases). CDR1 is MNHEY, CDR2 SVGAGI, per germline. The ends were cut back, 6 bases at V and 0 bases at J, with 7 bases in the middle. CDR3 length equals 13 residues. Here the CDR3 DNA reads TGTGCCAGCAGCCGGACTAGCACAGATACGCAGTATTTT. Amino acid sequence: CASSRTSTDTQYF.

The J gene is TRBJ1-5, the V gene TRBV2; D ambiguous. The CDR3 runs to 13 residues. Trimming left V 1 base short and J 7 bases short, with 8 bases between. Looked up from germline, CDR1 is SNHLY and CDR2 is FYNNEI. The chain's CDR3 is CASSEGEWQPQHF. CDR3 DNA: TGTGCCAGCAGTGAAGGCGAGTGGCAGCCCCAGCATTTT.

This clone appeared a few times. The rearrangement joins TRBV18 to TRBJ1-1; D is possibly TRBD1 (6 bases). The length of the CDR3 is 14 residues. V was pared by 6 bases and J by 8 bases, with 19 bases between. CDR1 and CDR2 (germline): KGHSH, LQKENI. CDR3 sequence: CASSPTGFGTEAFF. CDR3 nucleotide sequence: TGTGCCAGCTCTCCGACAGGCTTCGGAACAGAAGCTTTCTTT.

CDR3 protein: CASSSGTSGSLGNEQFF. For the CDR3, the DNA is TGTGCCAGCAGCTCCGGGACTAGCGGGAGTTTAGGAAATGAGCAGTTCTTC. The chain uses TRBV13 and TRBJ2-1, with 14 bases identical to TRBD2. Germline V CDR1 and CDR2: PRHDT, FYEKMQ (reference sequence). CDR3 length: 17 amino acids. Trimming removed 4 bases from V and 7 bases from J; junction bases left unmatched: 9.

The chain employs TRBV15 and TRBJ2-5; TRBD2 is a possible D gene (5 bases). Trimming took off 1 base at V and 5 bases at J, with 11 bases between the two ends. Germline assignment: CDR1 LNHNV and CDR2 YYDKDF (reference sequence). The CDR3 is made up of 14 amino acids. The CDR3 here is CATSRGEGLETQYF. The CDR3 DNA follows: TGTGCCACCAGCAGAGGAGAGGGTCTCGAGACCCAGTACTTC. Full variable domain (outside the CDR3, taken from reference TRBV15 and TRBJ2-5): DAMVIQNPRYQVTQFGKPVTLSCSQTLNHNVMYWYQQKSSQAPKLLFHYYDKDFNNEADTPDNFQSRRPNTSFCFLDIRSPGLGDTAMYLCATSRGEGLETQYFGPGTRLLVL.